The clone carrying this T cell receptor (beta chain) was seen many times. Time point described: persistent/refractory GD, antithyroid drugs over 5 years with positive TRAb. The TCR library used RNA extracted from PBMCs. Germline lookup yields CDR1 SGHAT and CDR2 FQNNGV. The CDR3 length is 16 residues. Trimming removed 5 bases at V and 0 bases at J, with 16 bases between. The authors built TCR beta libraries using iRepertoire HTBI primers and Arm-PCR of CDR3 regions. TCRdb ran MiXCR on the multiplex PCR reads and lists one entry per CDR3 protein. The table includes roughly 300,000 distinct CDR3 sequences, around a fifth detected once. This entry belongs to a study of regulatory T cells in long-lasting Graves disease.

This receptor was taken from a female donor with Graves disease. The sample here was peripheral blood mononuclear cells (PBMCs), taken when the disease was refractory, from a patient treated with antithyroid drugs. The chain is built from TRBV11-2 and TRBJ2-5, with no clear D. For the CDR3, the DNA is TGTGCCAGCAGCCTGAGACTTCTTACGTACCAAGAGACCCAGTACTTC. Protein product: CASSLRLLTYQETQYF. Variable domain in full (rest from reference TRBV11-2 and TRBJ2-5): EAGVAQSPRYKIIEKRQSVAFWCNPISGHATLYWYQQILGQGPKLLIQFQNNGVVDDSQLPKDRFSAERLKGVDSTLKIQPAKLEDSAVYLCASSLRLLTYQETQYFGPGTRLLVL.